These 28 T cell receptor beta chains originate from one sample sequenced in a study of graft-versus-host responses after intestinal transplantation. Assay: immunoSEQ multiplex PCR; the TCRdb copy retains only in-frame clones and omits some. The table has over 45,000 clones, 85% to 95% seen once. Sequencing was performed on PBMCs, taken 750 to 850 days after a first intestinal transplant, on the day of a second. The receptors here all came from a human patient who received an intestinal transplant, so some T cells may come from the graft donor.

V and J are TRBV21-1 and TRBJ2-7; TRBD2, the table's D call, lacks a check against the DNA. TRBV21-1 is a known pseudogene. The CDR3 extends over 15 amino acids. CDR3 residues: CASSVAGGDSYEQYF. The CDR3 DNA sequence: TGTGCCAGCAGTGTAGCGGGAGGGGACTCCTACGAGCAGTACTTC.

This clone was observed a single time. This CDR3 is CASSQSSGSLETQYF. The CDR3 coding sequence is TGTGCCAGCAGCCAGTCTAGCGGGAGCTTAGAGACCCAGTACTTC. The V gene is TRBV5-4, the J gene TRBJ2-5, with TRBD2 identical over 10 bases. The V and J ends lost 4 bases and 4 bases, in that order; junction bases with no gene match: 7. This CDR3 is built from 15 residues. Germline loops: CDR1 SGHNT, CDR2 YYREEE (reference sequence).

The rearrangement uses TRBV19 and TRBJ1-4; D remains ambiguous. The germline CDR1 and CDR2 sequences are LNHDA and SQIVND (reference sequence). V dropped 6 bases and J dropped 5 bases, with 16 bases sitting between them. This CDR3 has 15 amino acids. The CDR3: CASRAQASTNEKLFF. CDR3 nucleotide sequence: TGTGCCAGTAGGGCTCAGGCTTCGACGAATGAAAAACTGTTTTTT.

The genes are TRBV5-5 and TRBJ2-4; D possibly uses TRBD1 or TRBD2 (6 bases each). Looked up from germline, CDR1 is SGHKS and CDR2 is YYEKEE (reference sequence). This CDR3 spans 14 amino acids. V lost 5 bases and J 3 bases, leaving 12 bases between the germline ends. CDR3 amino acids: CASSRGDGKNIQYF. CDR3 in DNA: TGTGCCAGCAGTAGGGGGGACGGCAAAAACATTCAGTACTTC.

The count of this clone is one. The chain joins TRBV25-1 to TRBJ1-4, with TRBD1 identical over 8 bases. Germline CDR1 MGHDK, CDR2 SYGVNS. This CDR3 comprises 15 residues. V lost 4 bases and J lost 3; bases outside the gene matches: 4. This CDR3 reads CASSAMTGANEKLFF. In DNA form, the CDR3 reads TGTGCCAGCAGTGCGATGACAGGGGCTAATGAAAAACTGTTTTTT.

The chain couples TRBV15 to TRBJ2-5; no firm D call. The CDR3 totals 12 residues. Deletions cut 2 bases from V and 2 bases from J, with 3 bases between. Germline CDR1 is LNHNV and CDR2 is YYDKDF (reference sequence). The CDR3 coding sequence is TGTGCCACCAGCAGAATACAAGAGACCCAGTACTTC. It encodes CATSRIQETQYF.

The CDR3 DNA sequence: TGTGCCAGCAGAGGGGACAGGGCCTATGGCTACACCTTC. Amino acid sequence: CASRGDRAYGYTF. The chain joins TRBV28 to TRBJ1-2; 9 nucleotides align to TRBD1. There are 13 residues in the CDR3. Germline CDR1 is MDHEN and CDR2 is SYDVKM. The J segment lost 4 bases and the V segment lost 6 bases, leaving 3 bases of the junction unmatched.

CDR3 nucleotides: TGCGCCAGCAGCAATCCCCGCGGGGGGGCAGAGCAGTACTTC. This codes for CASSNPRGGAEQYF. The rearrangement links TRBV5-1 to TRBJ2-7, with 9 bases fitting TRBD2. The CDR3 extends over 14 amino acids. The V and J ends lost 4 bases and 7 bases, in that order; junction bases with no gene match: 9. Germline CDR1 is SGHRS and CDR2 is YFSETQ.

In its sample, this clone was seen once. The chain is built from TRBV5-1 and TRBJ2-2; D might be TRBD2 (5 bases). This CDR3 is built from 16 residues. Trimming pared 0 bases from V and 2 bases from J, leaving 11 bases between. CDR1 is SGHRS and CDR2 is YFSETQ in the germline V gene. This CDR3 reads CASSLGGRANTGELFF. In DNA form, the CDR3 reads TGCGCCAGCAGCTTGGGTGGGAGAGCTAACACCGGGGAGCTGTTTTTT.

Here the CDR3 reads CACSWRVRNNEQFF. The CDR3 DNA sequence: TGTGCCTGTTCATGGAGGGTAAGAAACAATGAGCAGTTCTTC. This chain uses TRBV28 with TRBJ2-1, with D perhaps TRBD2 (6 bases). The CDR3 runs to 14 residues. Per the germline V gene, CDR1 is MDHEN and CDR2 is SYDVKM. The ends were cut back, 11 bases at V and 5 bases at J, with 19 bases in the middle.

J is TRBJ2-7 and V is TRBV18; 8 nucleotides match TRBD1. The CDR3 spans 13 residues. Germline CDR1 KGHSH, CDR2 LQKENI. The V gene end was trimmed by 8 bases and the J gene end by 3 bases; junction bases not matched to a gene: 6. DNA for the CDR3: TGTGCCAGCCAAGGACAGGGAGTCTACGAGCAGTACTTC. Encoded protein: CASQGQGVYEQYF.

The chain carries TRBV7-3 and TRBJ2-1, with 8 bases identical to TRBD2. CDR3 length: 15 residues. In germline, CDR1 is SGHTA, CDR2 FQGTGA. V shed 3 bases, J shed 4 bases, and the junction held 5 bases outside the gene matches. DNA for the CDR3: TGTGCCAGCAGCTTCGCACGGGGGGGATACAATGAGCAGTTCTTC. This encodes CASSFARGGYNEQFF.

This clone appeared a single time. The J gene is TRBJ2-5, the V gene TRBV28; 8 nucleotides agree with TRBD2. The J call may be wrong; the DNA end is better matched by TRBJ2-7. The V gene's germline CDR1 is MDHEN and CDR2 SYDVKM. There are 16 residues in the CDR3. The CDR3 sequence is CASSLASAGASYEQYF. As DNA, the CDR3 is TGTGCCAGCAGCTTGGCCTCAGCGGGAGCTTCCTACGAGCAGTACTTC.

The CDR3 DNA sequence: TGTGCCAGCAGACCTATGGGGGGGGTCTACGAGCAGTACTTC. Protein product: CASRPMGGVYEQYF. This chain connects TRBV5-4 to TRBJ2-7, with TRBD2 identical over 7 bases. CDR3 length equals 14 residues. V dropped 5 bases and J dropped 3; count of bases not matched to a gene: 8. Germline CDR1 SGHNT, CDR2 YYREEE (reference sequence). The full variable domain, with the rest looked up from reference TRBV5-4 and TRBJ2-7, is ETGVTQSPTHLIKTRGQQVTLRCSSQSGHNTVSWYQQALGQGPQFIFQYYREEENGRGNFPPRFSGLQFPNYSSELNVNALELDDSALYLCASRPMGGVYEQYFGPGTRLTVT.

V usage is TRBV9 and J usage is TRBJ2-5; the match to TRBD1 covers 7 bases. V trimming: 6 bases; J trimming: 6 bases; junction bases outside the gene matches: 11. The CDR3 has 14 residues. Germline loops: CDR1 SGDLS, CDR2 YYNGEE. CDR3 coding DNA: TGTGCCAGCACCGAAGGGGGCCTGGGGAAGACCCAGTACTTC. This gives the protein CASTEGGLGKTQYF.

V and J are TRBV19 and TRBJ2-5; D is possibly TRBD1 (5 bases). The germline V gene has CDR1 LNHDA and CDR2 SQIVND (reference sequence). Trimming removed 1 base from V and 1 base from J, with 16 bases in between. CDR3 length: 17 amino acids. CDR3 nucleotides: TGTGCCAGTAGTATAGGCCCCAGACAGACAGTCCAAGAGACCCAGTACTTC. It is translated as CASSIGPRQTVQETQYF.

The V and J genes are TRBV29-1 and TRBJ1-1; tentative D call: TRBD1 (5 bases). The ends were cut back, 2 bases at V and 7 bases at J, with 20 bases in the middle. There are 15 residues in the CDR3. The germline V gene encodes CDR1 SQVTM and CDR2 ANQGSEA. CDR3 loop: CSVEITGTTGGEAFF. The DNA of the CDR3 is TGCAGCGTTGAAATTACCGGGACGACGGGCGGTGAAGCTTTCTTT.

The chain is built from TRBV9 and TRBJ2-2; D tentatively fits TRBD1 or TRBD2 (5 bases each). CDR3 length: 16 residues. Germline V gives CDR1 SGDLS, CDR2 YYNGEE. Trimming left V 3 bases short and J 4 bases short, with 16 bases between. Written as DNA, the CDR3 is TGTGCCAGCAGCGAGAGGGACGGGGTCGGCACCGGGGAGCTGTTTTTT. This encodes CASSERDGVGTGELFF.

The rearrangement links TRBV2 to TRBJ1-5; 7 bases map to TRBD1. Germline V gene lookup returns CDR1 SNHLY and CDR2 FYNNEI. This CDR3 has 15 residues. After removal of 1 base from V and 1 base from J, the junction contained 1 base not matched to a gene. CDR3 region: CASSEGTGSNQPQHF. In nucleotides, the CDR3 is TGTGCCAGCAGTGAAGGGACAGGAAGCAATCAGCCCCAGCATTTT.

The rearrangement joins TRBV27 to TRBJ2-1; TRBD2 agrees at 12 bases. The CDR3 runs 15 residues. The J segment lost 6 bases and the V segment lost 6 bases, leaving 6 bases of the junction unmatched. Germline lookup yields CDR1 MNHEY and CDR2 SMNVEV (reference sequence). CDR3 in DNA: TGTGCCAGCAGCACGACTAGCGGGAGTTTCAATGAGCAGTTCTTC. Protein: CASSTTSGSFNEQFF.

CDR3 bases: TGTGCCAGCAGCTTTGGTGGGGACAATCAGCCCCAGCATTTT. It is translated as CASSFGGDNQPQHF. The rearrangement joins TRBV7-8 to TRBJ1-5; D call uncertain. V shed 3 bases and J shed 3 bases, with 9 bases lying between them. Germline V gives CDR1 SGHVS, CDR2 FQNEAQ. The CDR3 totals 14 residues.

DNA for the CDR3: TGTGCCAGCAGCTGGGGCAGCTCCTACGAGCAGTACTTC. Protein product: CASSWGSSYEQYF. The V gene is TRBV6-6, the J gene TRBJ2-7; TRBD1 is a possible D gene (5 bases). Germline V CDR1 and CDR2: MNHNY, SVGAGI (reference sequence). Trimming took off 6 bases at V and 0 bases at J, with 9 bases between the two ends. The CDR3 sequence is 13 residues long.

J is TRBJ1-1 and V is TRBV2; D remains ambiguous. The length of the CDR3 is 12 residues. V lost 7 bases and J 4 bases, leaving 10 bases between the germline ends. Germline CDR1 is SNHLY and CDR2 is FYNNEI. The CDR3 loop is CASMWESTEAFF. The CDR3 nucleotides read TGTGCCAGCATGTGGGAGAGCACTGAAGCTTTCTTT.

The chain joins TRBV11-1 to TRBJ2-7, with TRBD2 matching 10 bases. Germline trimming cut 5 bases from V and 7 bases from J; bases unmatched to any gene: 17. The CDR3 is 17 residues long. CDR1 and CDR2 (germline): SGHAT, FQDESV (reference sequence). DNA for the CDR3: TGTGCCAGCAGCGCAAAGAGGTGGCTAGCGGGAGTCGGGGAGCAGTACTTC. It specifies CASSAKRWLAGVGEQYF.

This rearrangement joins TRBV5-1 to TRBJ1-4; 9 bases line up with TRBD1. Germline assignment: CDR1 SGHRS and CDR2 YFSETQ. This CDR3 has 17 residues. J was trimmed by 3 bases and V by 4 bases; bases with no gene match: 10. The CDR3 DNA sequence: TGCGCCAGCAGCGCAGGACAGGGGAGAGCGGCTAATGAAAAACTGTTTTTT. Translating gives CASSAGQGRAANEKLFF.

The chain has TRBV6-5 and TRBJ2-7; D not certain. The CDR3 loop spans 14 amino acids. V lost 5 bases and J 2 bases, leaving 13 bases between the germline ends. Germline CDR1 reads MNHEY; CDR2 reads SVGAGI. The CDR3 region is CASSEEYGTYEQYF. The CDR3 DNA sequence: TGTGCCAGCAGTGAAGAGTATGGGACCTACGAGCAGTACTTC.

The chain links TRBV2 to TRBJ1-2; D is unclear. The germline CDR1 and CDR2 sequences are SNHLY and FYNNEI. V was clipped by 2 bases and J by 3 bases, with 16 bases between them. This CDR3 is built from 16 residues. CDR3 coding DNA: TGTGCCAGCAGTGAATCCCTCGGACTATATTACTATGGCTACACCTTC. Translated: CASSESLGLYYYGYTF.

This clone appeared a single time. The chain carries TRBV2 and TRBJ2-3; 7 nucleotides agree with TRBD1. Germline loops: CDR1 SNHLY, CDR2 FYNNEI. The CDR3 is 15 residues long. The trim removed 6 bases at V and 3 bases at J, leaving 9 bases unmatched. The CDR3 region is CASSPVGTETDTQYF. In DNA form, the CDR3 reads TGTGCCAGCAGCCCAGTCGGGACAGAAACAGATACGCAGTATTTT.